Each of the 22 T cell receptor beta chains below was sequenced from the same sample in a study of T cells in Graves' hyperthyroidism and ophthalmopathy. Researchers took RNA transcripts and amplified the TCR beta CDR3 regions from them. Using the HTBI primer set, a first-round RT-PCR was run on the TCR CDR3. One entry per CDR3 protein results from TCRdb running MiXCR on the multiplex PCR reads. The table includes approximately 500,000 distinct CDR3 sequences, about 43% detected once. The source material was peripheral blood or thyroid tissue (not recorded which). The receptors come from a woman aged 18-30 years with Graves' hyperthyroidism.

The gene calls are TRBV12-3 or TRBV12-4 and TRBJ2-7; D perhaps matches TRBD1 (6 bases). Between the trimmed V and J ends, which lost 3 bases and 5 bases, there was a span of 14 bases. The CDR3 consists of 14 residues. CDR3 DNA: TGTGCCAGCAGTTTTAGGGGGAACACTGACGAGCAGTACTTC. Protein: CASSFRGNTDEQYF.

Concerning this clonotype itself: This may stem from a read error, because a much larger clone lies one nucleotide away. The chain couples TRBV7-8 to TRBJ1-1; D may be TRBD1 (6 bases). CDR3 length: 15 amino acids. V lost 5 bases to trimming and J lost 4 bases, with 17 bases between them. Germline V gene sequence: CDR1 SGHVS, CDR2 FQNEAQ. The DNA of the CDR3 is TGTGCCAGCAGCCGGGGCAGGGGAGGAGGCACTGAAGCTTTCTTT. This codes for CASSRGRGGGTEAFF.

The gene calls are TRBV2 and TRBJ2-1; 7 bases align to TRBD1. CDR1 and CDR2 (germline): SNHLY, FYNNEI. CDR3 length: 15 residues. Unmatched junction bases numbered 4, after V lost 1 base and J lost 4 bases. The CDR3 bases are TGTGCCAGCAGTGAAGAGGGGACAGTATACAATGAGCAGTTCTTC. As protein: CASSEEGTVYNEQFF.

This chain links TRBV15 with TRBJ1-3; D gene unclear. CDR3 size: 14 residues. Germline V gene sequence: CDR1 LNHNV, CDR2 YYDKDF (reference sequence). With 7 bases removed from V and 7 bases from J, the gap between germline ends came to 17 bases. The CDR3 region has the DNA TGTGCCACCAAGTTCGGTGGGAGGGCGAACACCATATATTTT. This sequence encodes CATKFGGRANTIYF.

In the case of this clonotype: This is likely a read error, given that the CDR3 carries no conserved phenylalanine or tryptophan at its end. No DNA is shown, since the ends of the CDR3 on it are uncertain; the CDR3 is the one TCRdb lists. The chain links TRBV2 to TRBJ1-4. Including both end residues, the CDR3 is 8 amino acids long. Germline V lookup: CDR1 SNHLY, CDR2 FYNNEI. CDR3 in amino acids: CASSENSQ.

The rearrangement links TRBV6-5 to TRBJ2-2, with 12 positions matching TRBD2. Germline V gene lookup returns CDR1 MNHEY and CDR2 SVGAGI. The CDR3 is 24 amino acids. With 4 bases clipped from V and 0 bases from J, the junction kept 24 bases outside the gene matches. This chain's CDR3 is CASSSATPTPTSGRMSANTGELFF. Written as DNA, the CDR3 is TGTGCCAGCAGTTCCGCTACACCGACTCCGACTAGCGGGAGAATGAGTGCGAACACCGGGGAGCTGTTTTTT.

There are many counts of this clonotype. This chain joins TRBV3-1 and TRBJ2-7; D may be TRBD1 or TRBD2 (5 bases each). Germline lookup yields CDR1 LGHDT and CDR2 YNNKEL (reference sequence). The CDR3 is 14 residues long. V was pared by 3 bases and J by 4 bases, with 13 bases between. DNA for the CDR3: TGTGCCAGCAGCCACTGGGACGGTACTTACGAGCAGTACTTC. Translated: CASSHWDGTYEQYF.

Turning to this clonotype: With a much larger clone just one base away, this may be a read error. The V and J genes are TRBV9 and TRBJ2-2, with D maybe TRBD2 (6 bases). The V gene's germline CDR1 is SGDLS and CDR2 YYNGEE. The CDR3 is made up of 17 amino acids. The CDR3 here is CASSHPESGVDTGELVF. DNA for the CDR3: TGTGCCAGCAGCCACCCTGAGTCGGGAGTAGATACCGGGGAGCTGGTTTTT.

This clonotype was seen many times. The CDR3 spells CATSGPDGNQPQHF. In DNA form, the CDR3 reads TGTGCCACCAGTGGGCCGGACGGAAATCAGCCCCAGCATTTT. The chain is built from TRBV24-1 and TRBJ1-5; D unresolved. The V end was cut by 5 bases, the J end by 4 bases, with 11 bases between. The CDR3 length is 14 residues. From germline, CDR1 is KGHDR and CDR2 SFDVKD.

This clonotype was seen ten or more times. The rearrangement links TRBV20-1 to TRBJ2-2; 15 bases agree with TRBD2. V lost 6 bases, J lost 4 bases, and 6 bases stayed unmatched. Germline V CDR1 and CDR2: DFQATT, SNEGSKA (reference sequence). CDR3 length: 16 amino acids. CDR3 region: CSAWTSGRGSTGELFF. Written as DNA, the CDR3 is TGCAGTGCCTGGACTAGCGGGAGGGGTAGCACCGGGGAGCTGTTTTTT.

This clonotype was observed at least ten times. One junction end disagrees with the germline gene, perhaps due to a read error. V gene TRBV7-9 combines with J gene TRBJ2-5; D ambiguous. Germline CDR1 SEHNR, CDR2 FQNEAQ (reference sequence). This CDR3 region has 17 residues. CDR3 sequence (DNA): TGCGCCAGCAGCCCCGAACGCTACCTCCCTCAAGGAGAGACCCAGTACTTC. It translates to CASSPERYLPQGETQYF. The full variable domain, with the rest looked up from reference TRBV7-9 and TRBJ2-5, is DTGVSQNPRHKITKRGQNVTFRCDPISEHNRLYWYRQTLGQGPEFLTYFQNEAQLEKSRLLSDRFSAERPKGSFSTLEIQRTEQGDSAMYLCASSPERYLPQGETQYFGPGTRLLVL.

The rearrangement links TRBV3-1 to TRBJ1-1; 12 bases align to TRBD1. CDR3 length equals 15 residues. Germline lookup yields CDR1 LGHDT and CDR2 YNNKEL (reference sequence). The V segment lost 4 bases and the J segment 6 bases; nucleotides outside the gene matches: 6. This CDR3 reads CASSLGTGGVAEAFF. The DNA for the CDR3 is TGTGCCAGCAGCCTCGGGACAGGGGGCGTGGCTGAAGCTTTCTTT.

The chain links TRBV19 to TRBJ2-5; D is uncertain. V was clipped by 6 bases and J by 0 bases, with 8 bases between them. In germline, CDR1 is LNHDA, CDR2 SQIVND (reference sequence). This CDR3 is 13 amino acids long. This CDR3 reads CASRPPYQETQYF. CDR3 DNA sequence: TGTGCCAGTAGACCTCCGTACCAAGAGACCCAGTACTTC.

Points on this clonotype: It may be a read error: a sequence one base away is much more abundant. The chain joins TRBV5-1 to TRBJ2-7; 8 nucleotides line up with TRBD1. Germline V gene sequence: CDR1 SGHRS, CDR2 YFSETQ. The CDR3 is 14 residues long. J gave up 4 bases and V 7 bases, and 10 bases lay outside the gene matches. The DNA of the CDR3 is TGCGCCAGCGGCCCACCAGGGGGCTCGTACGAGCAGTACTTC. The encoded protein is CASGPPGGSYEQYF.

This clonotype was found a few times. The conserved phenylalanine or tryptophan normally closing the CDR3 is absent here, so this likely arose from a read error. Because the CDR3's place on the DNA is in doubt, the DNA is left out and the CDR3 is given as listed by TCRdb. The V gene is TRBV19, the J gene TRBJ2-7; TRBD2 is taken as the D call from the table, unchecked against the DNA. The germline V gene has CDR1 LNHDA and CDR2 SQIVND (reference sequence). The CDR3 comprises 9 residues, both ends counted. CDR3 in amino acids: CASSIGLAG.

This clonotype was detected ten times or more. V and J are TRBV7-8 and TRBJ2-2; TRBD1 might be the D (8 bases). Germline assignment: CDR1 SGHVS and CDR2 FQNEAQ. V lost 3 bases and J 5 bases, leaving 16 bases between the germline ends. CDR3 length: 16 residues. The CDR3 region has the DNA TGTGCCAGCAGCTTCCTTGGACAGGGAGGGACCGGGGAGCTGTTTTTT. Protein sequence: CASSFLGQGGTGELFF.

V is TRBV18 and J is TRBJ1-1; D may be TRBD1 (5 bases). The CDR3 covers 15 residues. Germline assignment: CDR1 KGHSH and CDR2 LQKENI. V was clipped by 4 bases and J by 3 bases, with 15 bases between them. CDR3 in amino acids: CASSLRWGEDTEAFF. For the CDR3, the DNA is TGTGCCAGCTCACTCCGATGGGGGGAGGACACTGAAGCTTTCTTT.

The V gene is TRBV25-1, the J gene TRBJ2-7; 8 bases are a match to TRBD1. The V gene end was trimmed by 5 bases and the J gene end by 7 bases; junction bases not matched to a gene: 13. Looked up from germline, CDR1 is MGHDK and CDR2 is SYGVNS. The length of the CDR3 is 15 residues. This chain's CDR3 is CASSFSARNRGEQYF. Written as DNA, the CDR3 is TGTGCCAGCAGTTTTTCCGCCCGGAACAGGGGGGAGCAGTACTTC.

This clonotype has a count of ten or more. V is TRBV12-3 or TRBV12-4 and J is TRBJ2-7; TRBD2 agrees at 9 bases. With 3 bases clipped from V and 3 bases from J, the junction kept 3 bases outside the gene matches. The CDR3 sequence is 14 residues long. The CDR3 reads CASSFETSGYEQYF. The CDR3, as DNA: TGTGCCAGCAGTTTTGAGACTAGCGGCTACGAGCAGTACTTC.

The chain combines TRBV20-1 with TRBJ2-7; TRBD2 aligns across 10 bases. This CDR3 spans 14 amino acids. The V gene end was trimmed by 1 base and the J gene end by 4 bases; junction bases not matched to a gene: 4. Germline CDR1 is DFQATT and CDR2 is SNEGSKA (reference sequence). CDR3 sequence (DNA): TGCAGTGCTAGAGCTAGCGGGGGATGGTACGAGCAGTACTTC. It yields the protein CSARASGGWYEQYF.

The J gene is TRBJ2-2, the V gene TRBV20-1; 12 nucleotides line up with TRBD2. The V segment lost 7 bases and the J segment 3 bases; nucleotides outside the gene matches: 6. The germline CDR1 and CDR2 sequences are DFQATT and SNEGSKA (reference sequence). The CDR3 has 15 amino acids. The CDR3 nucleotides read TGCAGTGGACTAGCGGGAGCGCACGACACCGGGGAGCTGTTTTTT. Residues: CSGLAGAHDTGELFF.

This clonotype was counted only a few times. The CDR3, as DNA: TGTGCCAGCAGTACCGGGACAGGGATACTTGAGCAGTTCTTC. Protein product: CASSTGTGILEQFF. The V and J genes are TRBV2 and TRBJ2-1; 9 nucleotides agree with TRBD1. Germline CDR1 SNHLY, CDR2 FYNNEI. The CDR3 is made up of 14 amino acids. Trimming cost V 5 bases and J 9 bases; bases outside gene matches: 8.